Reported below is one T cell receptor (beta chain). Its antigen is still unknown. The sample comes from a study of memory CD8 T cells in hepatitis C reinfection. Whole-study context: A couple of donors cleared primary HCV but became chronic after reinfection. A positive HCV RNA test after two negatives ≥60 days apart defined reinfection. Between 12 and 24 weeks after reinfection detection, late samples were drawn. Regarding the study as a whole: Only five donors prevented definitive conclusions about public clonotypes.

Sequencing used immunoSEQ multiplex PCR; TCRdb keeps in-frame clones, though not all of them. The sample includes 4,000 to 6,000 clones, about 87% seen only once; the top ten take roughly 25%. The time point was: late/post reinfection, 12 to 24 weeks after detection. No in vitro expansion preceded TCR sequencing of the sorted cells. From germline, CDR1 is SGHNT and CDR2 YENEEA. This CDR3 has 17 residues. Trimming removed 5 bases at V and 0 bases at J, with 19 bases between. The rearrangement joins TRBV11-3 to TRBJ1-2; D might be TRBD1 (6 bases). The sequenced sample was naive CD8+ T cells sorted from blood. The sequence was obtained from a man in his fifties or sixties with hepatitis C virus infection. The CDR3 spells CASSKRDIPDANYGYTF. The CDR3 DNA is TGTGCCAGCAGCAAACGGGACATTCCCGATGCTAACTATGGCTACACCTTC. The variable domain in full, with the rest retrieved from reference TRBV11-3 and TRBJ1-2, is EAGVVQSPRYKIIEKKQPVAFWCNPISGHNTLYWYLQNLGQGPELLIRYENEEAVDDSQLPKDRFSAERLKGVDSTLKIQPAELGDSAVYLCASSKRDIPDANYGYTFGSGTRLTVV.